Below, one T cell receptor (beta chain) is given with its context. Its antigen is unidentified. Germline-derived CDR1 and CDR2 are LNHNV and YYDKDF (reference sequence). V was pared by 1 base and J by 3 bases, with 5 bases of the junction left unmatched. CDR3 size: 15 residues. This entry comes from a study of early T cells in non-severe SARS-CoV-2 infection. The overall study: Alpha and beta chains were unpaired, from unsorted whole-blood bulk RNA. Study-wide results and caveats: CD4 and private specificities were missed by VDJdb matching, which favored anti-spike CD8 responses.

Unique molecular identifiers (one per individual cDNA molecule) were attached. Via MiXCR, TCRdb re-called the 5' RACE reads, giving one row per CDR3 protein. Here the sample spans tens of thousands of distinct CDR3 sequences, about 15% being singletons. The specimen was whole blood, collected at baseline. The sequence was collected from an adult who was a healthcare worker with PCR-confirmed SARS-CoV-2 infection or an uninfected control (not recorded which). The rearrangement uses TRBV15 and TRBJ2-5, with 7 positions matching TRBD2. The CDR3, as DNA: TGTGCCACCAGCAGAGGGCTAGCGGAGGAAGAGACCCAGTACTTC. Protein: CATSRGLAEEETQYF. The variable domain in full, completed from reference TRBV15 and TRBJ2-5, reads DAMVIQNPRYQVTQFGKPVTLSCSQTLNHNVMYWYQQKSSQAPKLLFHYYDKDFNNEADTPDNFQSRRPNTSFCFLDIRSPGLGDTAMYLCATSRGLAEEETQYFGPGTRLLVL.